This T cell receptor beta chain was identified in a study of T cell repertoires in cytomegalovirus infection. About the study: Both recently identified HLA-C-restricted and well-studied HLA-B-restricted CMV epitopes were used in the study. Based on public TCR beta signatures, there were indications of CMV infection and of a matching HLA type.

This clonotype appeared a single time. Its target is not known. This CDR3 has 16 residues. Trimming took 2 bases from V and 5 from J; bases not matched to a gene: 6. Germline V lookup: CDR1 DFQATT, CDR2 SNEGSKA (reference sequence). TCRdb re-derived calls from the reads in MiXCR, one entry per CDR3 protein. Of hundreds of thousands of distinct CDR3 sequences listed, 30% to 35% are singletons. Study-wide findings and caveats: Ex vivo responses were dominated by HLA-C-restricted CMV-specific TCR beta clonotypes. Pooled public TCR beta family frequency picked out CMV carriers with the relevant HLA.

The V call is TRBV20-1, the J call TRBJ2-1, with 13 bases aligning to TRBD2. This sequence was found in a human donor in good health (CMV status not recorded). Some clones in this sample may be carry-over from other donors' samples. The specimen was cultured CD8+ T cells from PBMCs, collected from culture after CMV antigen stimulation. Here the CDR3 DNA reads TGCAGTGCTAGAAAACTAGCGGGGGGGCCTCACAATGAGCAGTTCTTC. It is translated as CSARKLAGGPHNEQFF.